Listed below are T cell receptor beta chains from one sample, sequenced in a study of long-term antiretroviral therapy in people with HIV. Repertoires were generated with immunoSEQ multiplex PCR, while TCRdb's copy carries only in-frame clones and drops some. This table holds 25,000 to 35,000 clones, about 87% found once. The sequences come from unsorted PBMCs, collected 1.8 years after starting antiretroviral therapy. The receptors here all came from a woman aged 18-30 years with HIV. Both conserved end residues are part of each CDR3. The D gene is left open where the match is weak. The size of a clone is reported for some rows only, either as once, few or many, or as a class for expanded clones.

V	D	size	J	DNA	CDR3
TRBV27	NA	NA	TRBJ2-7	TGTGCCAGCAGTTTAGTCGGGGCCTACGAGCAGTACTTC	CASSLVGAYEQYF
TRBV19	NA	once	TRBJ1-5	TGTGCCAGTAGTATAGAAGGACAGAGGAATCAGCCCCAGCATTTT	CASSIEGQRNQPQHF
TRBV7-9	NA	NA	TRBJ2-1	TGTGCCAGCAGCCCGACGGAGGAGCAGTTCTTC	CASSPTEEQFF
TRBV7-6	NA	NA	TRBJ1-2	TGTGCCAGCAGCTTAGGGATACGGGGCTATGGCTACACCTTC	CASSLGIRGYGYTF
TRBV4-1	TRBD2	NA	TRBJ2-1	TGCGCCAGCAGCCGCCACCGGGAGGTAGTTATGGGCAATGAGCAGTTCTTC	CASSRHREVVMGNEQFF
TRBV25-1	TRBD1	NA	TRBJ2-3	TGTGCCAGCAGTAAGGGGGCCGGAGATACGCAGTATTTT	CASSKGAGDTQYF
TRBV28	NA	NA	TRBJ2-7	TGTGCCAGCAGCCTGACCTACGAGCAGTACTTC	CASSLTYEQYF
TRBV29-1	TRBD1	NA	TRBJ2-2	TGCAGCGCAAGGACAGGGGGCAGGGGCACCGGGGAGCTGTTTTTT	CSARTGGRGTGELFF
TRBV5-1	TRBD2	NA	TRBJ2-7	TGCGCCAGCAGCTGGGCTAGCGGGAGTGGAGAGCAGTACTTC	CASSWASGSGEQYF
TRBV7-2	NA	NA	TRBJ2-7	TGTGCCAGCAGCGGCGGACTTTTTTACGAGCAGTACTTC	CASSGGLFYEQYF
TRBV18	TRBD2	NA	TRBJ2-1	TGTGCCAGCTCACCCAGGGAGGGCGTTGAGCAGTTCTTC	CASSPREGVEQFF
TRBV19	NA	NA	TRBJ1-2	TGTGCCAGTACCGACCCCCGCAGAGATAACTATGGCTACACCTTC	CASTDPRRDNYGYTF
TRBV2	NA	NA	TRBJ1-5	TGTGCCAGCAGTGAAGCTAGGCAGGGTTATCAGCCCCAGCATTTT	CASSEARQGYQPQHF
TRBV11-3	NA	NA	TRBJ2-1	TGTGCCAGCAGCTTCTCCAGCGGAGATGAGCAGTTCTTC	CASSFSSGDEQFF
TRBV28	NA	NA	TRBJ2-7	TGTGCCAGCAGTTTAGGTAGGGCCGGTCGACGTACCACCTACGAGCAGTACTTC	CASSLGRAGRRTTYEQYF
TRBV5-1	NA	NA	TRBJ2-2	TGCGCCAGCAGCACACAACAGGGTACCGGGGAGCTGTTTTTT	CASSTQQGTGELFF
TRBV5-1	NA	NA	TRBJ2-2	TGCGCCAGCCTAAGTGACGGGAACACCGGGGAGCTGTTTTTT	CASLSDGNTGELFF
TRBV11-2	NA	once	TRBJ1-2	TGTGCCAGCAGCTTACGGACACACTATGGCTACACCTTC	CASSLRTHYGYTF
TRBV7-3	TRBD1	once	TRBJ2-3	TGTGCCAGCAGCTTGGAGACCGCGACAGGGTTCACAGATACGCAGTATTTT	CASSLETATGFTDTQYF
TRBV9	NA	NA	TRBJ1-1	TGTGCCAGCAGCGCCGGGGTCCGGGAGGGTTACTCGGGCACTGAAGCTTTCTTT	CASSAGVREGYSGTEAFF
TRBV19	NA	NA	TRBJ1-3	TGTGCCAGTACGAGTGGTTGGTTGGGAAACACCATATATTTT	CASTSGWLGNTIYF
TRBV10-3	NA	NA	TRBJ1-1	TGTGCCATCGGAGATTCGACACCGAACACTGAAGCTTTCTTT	CAIGDSTPNTEAFF
TRBV29-1	TRBD1	NA	TRBJ1-2	TGCAGCGTTGAAAATAGCGGGACAGCCTATGGCTACACCTTC	CSVENSGTAYGYTF
TRBV10-3	TRBD2	NA	TRBJ2-1	TGTGCCATCAGCCCCACTAGCGGGAACTACAATGAGCAGTTCTTC	CAISPTSGNYNEQFF
TRBV6-5	NA	NA	TRBJ1-2	TGTGCCAGCAGACCACAGGATCAGGATGGCTACACCTTC	CASRPQDQDGYTF
TRBV9	NA	once	TRBJ2-1	TGTGCCAGCAGCGGCCGAGATGGTAGCCGGAATGAGCAGTTCTTC	CASSGRDGSRNEQFF
TRBV4-1	NA	NA	TRBJ2-6	TGCGCCAGCAGCCAAGAGGGGGCAGGGGCCACTGGGGCCAACGTCCTGACTTTC	CASSQEGAGATGANVLTF
TRBV7-2	NA	NA	TRBJ1-1	TGTGCCAGCAGCTTAGATTGGGGAGAAGCTTTCTTT	CASSLDWGEAFF
TRBV7-3	NA	NA	TRBJ2-7	TGTGCCAGCAGCCCTTCGCGGAGTGCCTCCTACGAGCAGTACTTC	CASSPSRSASYEQYF